What follows are 16 T cell receptor beta chains derived from one specimen sequenced in a study of post-analysis software for immune sequencing data. Antigens for these TCRs are unknown. cDNA libraries for TCR beta contained unique molecular identifiers. TCRdb re-derived calls from the PCR reads in MiXCR, one entry per CDR3 protein. The sample consists of hundreds of thousands of distinct CDR3 sequences, under 55% of them appearing once. Regarding the study as a whole: Controls had lower frequencies than patients of about 5 TRBV segments, which included TRBV5-6, TRBV5-1 and TRBV20-1.

Source material: blood. The receptors were gathered from a girl aged 10 to 17 with multiple sclerosis.

This clonotype was counted only a few times. CDR3 amino acids: CSARYAGRGETQYF. DNA for the CDR3: TGCAGTGCTAGATACGCGGGGAGGGGAGAGACCCAGTACTTC. V gene TRBV20-1 combines with J gene TRBJ2-5; 7 bases are a match to TRBD2. With V trimmed by 2 bases and J by 4 bases, 7 bases remained unmatched. Per germline, CDR1 DFQATT and CDR2 SNEGSKA (reference sequence). CDR3 length: 14 residues.

J is TRBJ2-6 and V is TRBV5-1, with 7 bases that match TRBD1. Germline CDR1 is SGHRS and CDR2 is YFSETQ. V dropped 4 bases and J dropped 3; count of bases not matched to a gene: 4. The CDR3 contains 15 residues. CDR3 sequence: CASSTDRVGANVLTF. The CDR3 nucleotides are TGCGCCAGCAGCACCGACAGGGTTGGGGCCAACGTCCTGACTTTC. The full variable domain, its missing parts supplied by reference TRBV5-1 and TRBJ2-6, is KAGVTQTPRYLIKTRGQQVTLSCSPISGHRSVSWYQQTPGQGLQFLFEYFSETQRNKGNFPGRFSGRQFSNSRSEMNVSTLELGDSALYLCASSTDRVGANVLTFGAGSRLTVL.

The sample holds one count of this clonotype. The chain couples TRBV15 to TRBJ1-5; 8 bases match TRBD1. V shed 3 bases and J 3 bases; nucleotides not matched to a gene: 4. This CDR3 has 15 residues. CDR1 is LNHNV and CDR2 is YYDKDF in the germline V gene (reference sequence). CDR3 in DNA: TGTGCCACCAGCAGGACAGGGGCACCCAATCAGCCCCAGCATTTT. This codes for CATSRTGAPNQPQHF.

The J gene is TRBJ2-1, the V gene TRBV20-1, with a weak D call TRBD1 (6 bases). The CDR3 has 14 amino acids. Germline V gene data show CDR1 as DFQATT and CDR2 as SNEGSKA (reference sequence). The V gene lost 2 bases and the J gene lost 3 bases, with 11 bases spanning the gap. CDR3 bases: TGCAGTGCTAGAAATTGGACAGTCTACAATGAGCAGTTCTTC. Residues: CSARNWTVYNEQFF.

The V gene is TRBV6-6, the J gene TRBJ2-1; TRBD2 matches 8 bases. V lost 7 bases, J lost 6 bases, and 8 bases stayed unmatched. CDR1 is MNHNY, CDR2 SVGAGI, per germline (reference sequence). The CDR3 has 14 residues. The CDR3 DNA reads as TGTGCCAGCATACTAGCGGCTATAAGCAATGAGCAGTTCTTC. This translates into CASILAAISNEQFF.

The rearrangement joins TRBV29-1 to TRBJ2-1; no definite D call. Germline V gene sequence: CDR1 SQVTM, CDR2 ANQGSEA. The CDR3 has 15 amino acids. The ends were cut back, 5 bases at V and 7 bases at J, with 21 bases in the middle. Here the CDR3 DNA reads TGCAGCGTTCGTGGCGGATCCAGCGATTTTAATGAGCAGTTCTTC. Its translation is CSVRGGSSDFNEQFF.

CDR3 sequence (DNA): TGCGCCAGCAGAAGGGTAGGCGGCGAGACCCAGTACTTC. It translates to CASRRVGGETQYF. V is TRBV5-1 and J is TRBJ2-5; D ambiguous. V was shortened by 5 bases and J by 5 bases, with 13 bases between the two germline ends. The CDR3 is 13 residues long. Germline assignment: CDR1 SGHRS and CDR2 YFSETQ.

The CDR3 DNA is TGCGCCAGCAGCCACGAGGGAGGGAAGGGTCGTTCCTACGAGCAGTACTTC. Encoded protein: CASSHEGGKGRSYEQYF. This sequence joins TRBV4-1 and TRBJ2-7, with 7 bases lining up with TRBD2. The CDR3 covers 17 residues. Germline CDR1 is MGHRA and CDR2 is YSYEKL. With 3 bases clipped from V and 1 base from J, the junction kept 12 bases outside the gene matches.

V usage is TRBV12-3 or TRBV12-4 and J usage is TRBJ2-3; 8 bases match TRBD2. The CDR3 extends over 15 amino acids. V shed 5 bases, J shed 6 bases, and the junction held 10 bases outside the gene matches. The CDR3 spells CASSPGTRVWDTQYF. CDR3 DNA sequence: TGTGCCAGCAGTCCCGGGACTAGGGTTTGGGATACGCAGTATTTT.

CDR3 nucleotides: TGTGCCAGCAGCAGAACAGGCGTTTCACCCCTCCACTTT. Translating it yields CASSRTGVSPLHF. The rearrangement uses TRBV7-3 and TRBJ1-6; perhaps TRBD1 as D (5 bases). Looked up from germline, CDR1 is SGHTA and CDR2 is FQGTGA. V dropped 5 bases and J dropped 9 bases, with 11 bases sitting between them. The CDR3 length is 13 residues.

The chain joins TRBV20-1 to TRBJ1-5, with no clear D. This CDR3 comprises 13 residues. The V end was cut by 3 bases, the J end by 3 bases, with 9 bases between. CDR1 and CDR2 (germline): DFQATT, SNEGSKA (reference sequence). CDR3 sequence (DNA): TGCAGTGCTAGCGGGCAGCACAATCAGCCCCAGCATTTT. Its translation: CSASGQHNQPQHF.

V gene TRBV5-1 combines with J gene TRBJ2-3; TRBD2 matches 14 bases. This CDR3 contains 16 residues. V was pared by 3 bases and J by 5 bases, with 5 bases of the junction left unmatched. Germline V gene sequence: CDR1 SGHRS, CDR2 YFSETQ. The CDR3 DNA sequence: TGCGCCAGCAGCTATGGGACTAGCGGGAGATTAGATACGCAGTATTTT. Translating gives CASSYGTSGRLDTQYF.

This chain connects TRBV5-1 to TRBJ2-3; 12 nucleotides line up with TRBD1. Germline V gene sequence: CDR1 SGHRS, CDR2 YFSETQ. With 1 base clipped from V and 5 bases from J, the junction kept 8 bases outside the gene matches. The CDR3 runs to 17 residues. The CDR3 DNA sequence: TGCGCCAGCAGCTTGTCTCCGGGACAGGGGGCTCAAGATACGCAGTATTTT. Translated: CASSLSPGQGAQDTQYF.

About this clonotype itself: A junction boundary mismatches the germline segment, possibly from a read error. The CDR3 sequence is CANSQVGVGEQYF. The CDR3 DNA is TGCGCCAACAGCCAAGTAGGGGTAGGCGAGCAGTACTTC. The V gene is TRBV4-1, the J gene TRBJ2-5, with a tentative D call TRBD1 (5 bases). The DNA end lines up better with TRBJ2-7; the J call may be wrong. The CDR3 loop spans 13 amino acids. CDR1 is MGHRA and CDR2 is YSYEKL in the germline V gene.

J is TRBJ2-1 and V is TRBV10-1; TRBD2 matches at 16 bases. The CDR3 loop spans 17 amino acids. The V segment lost 5 bases and the J segment 9 bases; nucleotides outside the gene matches: 10. The germline CDR1 and CDR2 sequences are WNHNN and SYGVQD (reference sequence). In nucleotides, the CDR3 is TGCGCCAGCAGTCAGCTACCCGGGACTAGCGGGAGGGGTGAGCAGTTCTTC. It specifies CASSQLPGTSGRGEQFF.

The chain links TRBV5-1 to TRBJ2-7; 9 nucleotides line up with TRBD1. CDR3 length equals 15 residues. Germline-derived CDR1 and CDR2 are SGHRS and YFSETQ. The junction had 8 bases not matched to a gene; V was cut back by 4 bases and J by 3 bases. The DNA for the CDR3 is TGCGCCAGCAGCCCGGAGGGACAGGGTATCTACGAGCAGTACTTC. Protein sequence: CASSPEGQGIYEQYF.